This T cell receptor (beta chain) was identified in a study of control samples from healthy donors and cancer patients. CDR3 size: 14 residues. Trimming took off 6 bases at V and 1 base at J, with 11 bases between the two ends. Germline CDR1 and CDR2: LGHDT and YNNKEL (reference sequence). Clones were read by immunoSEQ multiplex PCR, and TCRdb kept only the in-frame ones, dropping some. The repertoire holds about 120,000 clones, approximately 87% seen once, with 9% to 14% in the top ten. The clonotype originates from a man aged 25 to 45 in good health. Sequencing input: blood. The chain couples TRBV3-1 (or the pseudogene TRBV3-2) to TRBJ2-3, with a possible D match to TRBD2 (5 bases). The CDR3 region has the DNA TGTGCCAGCAGGCAAACAGCGGGCACAGATACGCAGTATTTT. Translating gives CASRQTAGTDTQYF.